This TCR beta chain was recovered during a study of blood T cell repertoires in COVID-19. Overall study: PBMCs, B-cell-depleted T cells, or T cells provided the cDNA or gDNA that made up the material.

Clones were sequenced by immunoSEQ multiplex PCR, and TCRdb holds only the in-frame ones, with some missing. Of approximately 120,000 clones in the sample, 90% to 95% were seen once. Germline CDR1 and CDR2: LNHDA and SQIVND (reference sequence). The CDR3 length is 16 residues. V dropped 3 bases and J dropped 3 bases, with 15 bases sitting between them. Patients in Seattle were enrolled during active infection, then followed longitudinally. The V call is TRBV19, the J call TRBJ1-5, with D perhaps TRBD1 (5 bases). Sequenced sample: peripheral blood. The receptor comes from a man in his forties or fifties with COVID-19, enrolled during active disease. The chain's CDR3 is CASSMVREGFNQPQHF. The CDR3 DNA follows: TGTGCCAGTAGTATGGTCAGGGAGGGTTTCAATCAGCCCCAGCATTTT.